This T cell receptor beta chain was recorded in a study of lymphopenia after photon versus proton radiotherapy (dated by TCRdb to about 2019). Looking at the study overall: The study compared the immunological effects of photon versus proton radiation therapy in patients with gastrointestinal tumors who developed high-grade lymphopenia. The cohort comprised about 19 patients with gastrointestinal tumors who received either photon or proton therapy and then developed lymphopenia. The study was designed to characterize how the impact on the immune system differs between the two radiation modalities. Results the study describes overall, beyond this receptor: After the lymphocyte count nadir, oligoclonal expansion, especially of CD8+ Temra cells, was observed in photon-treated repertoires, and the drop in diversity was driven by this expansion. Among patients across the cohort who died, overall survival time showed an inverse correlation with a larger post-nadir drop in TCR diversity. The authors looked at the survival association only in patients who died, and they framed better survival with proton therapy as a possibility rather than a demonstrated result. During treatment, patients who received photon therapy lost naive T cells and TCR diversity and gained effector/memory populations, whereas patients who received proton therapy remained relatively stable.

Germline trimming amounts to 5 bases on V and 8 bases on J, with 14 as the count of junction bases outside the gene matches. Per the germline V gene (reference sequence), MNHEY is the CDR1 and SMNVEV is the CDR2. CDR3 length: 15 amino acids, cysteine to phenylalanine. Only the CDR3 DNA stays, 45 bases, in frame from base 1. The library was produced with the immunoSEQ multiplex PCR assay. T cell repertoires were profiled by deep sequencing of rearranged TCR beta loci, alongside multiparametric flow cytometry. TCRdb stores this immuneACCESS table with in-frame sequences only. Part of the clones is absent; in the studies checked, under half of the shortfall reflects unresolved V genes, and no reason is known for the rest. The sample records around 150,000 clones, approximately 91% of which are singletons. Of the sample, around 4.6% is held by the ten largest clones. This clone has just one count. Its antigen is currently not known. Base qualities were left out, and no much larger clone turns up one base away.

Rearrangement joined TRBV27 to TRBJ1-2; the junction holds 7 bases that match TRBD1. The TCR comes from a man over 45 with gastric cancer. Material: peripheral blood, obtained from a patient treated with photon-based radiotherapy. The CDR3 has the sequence CASSQTGSQPGGYTF. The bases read TGTGCCAGCAGTCAGACAGGGTCCCAACCGGGAGGCTACACCTTC.